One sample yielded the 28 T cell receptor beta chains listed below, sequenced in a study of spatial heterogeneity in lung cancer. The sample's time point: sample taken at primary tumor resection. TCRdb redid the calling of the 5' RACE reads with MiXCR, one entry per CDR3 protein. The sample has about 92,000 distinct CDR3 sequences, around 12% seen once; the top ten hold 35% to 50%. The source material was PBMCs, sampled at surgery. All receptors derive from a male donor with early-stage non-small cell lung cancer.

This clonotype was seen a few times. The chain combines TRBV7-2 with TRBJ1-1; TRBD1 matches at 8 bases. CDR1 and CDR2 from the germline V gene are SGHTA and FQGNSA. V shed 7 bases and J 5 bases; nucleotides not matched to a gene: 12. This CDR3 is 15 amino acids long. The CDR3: CASTKDRGSRTEAFF. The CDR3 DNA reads TGTGCCAGCACCAAAGACAGGGGATCAAGAACTGAAGCTTTCTTT.

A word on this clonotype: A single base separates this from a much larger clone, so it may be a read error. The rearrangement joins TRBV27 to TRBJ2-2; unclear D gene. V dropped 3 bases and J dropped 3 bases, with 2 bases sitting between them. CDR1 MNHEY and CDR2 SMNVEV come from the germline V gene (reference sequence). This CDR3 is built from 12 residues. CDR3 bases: TGTGCCAGCAGTTTGTACACCGGGGAGCTGTTTTTT. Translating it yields CASSLYTGELFF.

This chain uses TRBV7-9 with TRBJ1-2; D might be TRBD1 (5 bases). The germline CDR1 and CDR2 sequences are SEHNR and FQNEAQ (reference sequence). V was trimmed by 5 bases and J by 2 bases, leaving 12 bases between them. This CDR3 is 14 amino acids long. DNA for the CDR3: TGTGCCAGCAGCGTTGGGACGTTGAACTATGGCTACACCTTC. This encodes CASSVGTLNYGYTF.

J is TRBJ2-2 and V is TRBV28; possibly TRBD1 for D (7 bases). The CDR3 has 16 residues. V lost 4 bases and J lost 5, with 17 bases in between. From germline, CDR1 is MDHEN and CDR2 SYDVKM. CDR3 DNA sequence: TGTGCCAGCAGTTCTATCTCAGGGGGGCGGACCGGGGAGCTGTTTTTT. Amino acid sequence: CASSSISGGRTGELFF.

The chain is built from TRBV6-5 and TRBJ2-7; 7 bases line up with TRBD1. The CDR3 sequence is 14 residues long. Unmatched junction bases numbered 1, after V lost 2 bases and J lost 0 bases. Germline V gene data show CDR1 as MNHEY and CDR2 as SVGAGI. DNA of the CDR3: TGTGCCAGCAGTTACGGGACAGCCTCCTACGAGCAGTACTTC. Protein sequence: CASSYGTASYEQYF.

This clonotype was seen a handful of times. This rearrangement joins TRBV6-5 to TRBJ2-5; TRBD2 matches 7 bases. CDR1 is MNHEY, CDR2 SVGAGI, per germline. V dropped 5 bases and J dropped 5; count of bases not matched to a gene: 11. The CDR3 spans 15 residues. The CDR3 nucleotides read TGTGCCAGCAGTCCCCTCGGCGGGGGAGGGGAGACCCAGTACTTC. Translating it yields CASSPLGGGGETQYF.

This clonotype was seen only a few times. This chain's CDR3 is CATSESLAGSYQETQYF. The CDR3 nucleotides are TGTGCCACCAGTGAGTCACTAGCGGGATCGTACCAAGAGACCCAGTACTTC. The chain couples TRBV24-1 to TRBJ2-5, with TRBD2 identical over 10 bases. The V and J ends lost 4 bases and 0 bases, in that order; junction bases with no gene match: 7. This CDR3 spans 17 amino acids. Germline V gives CDR1 KGHDR, CDR2 SFDVKD.

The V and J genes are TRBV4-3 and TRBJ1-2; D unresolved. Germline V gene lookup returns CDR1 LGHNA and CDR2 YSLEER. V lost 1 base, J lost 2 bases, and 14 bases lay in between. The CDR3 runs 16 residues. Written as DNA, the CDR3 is TGCGCCAGCAGCCAAGGGCACTTGGCCGCGAACTATGGCTACACCTTC. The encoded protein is CASSQGHLAANYGYTF.

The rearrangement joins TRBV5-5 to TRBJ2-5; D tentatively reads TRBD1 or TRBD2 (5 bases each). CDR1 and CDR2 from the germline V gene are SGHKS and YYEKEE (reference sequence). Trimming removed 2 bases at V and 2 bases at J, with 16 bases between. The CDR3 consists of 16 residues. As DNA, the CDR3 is TGTGCCAGCAGCTTAACCGGGACCCGGGTTCAAGAGACCCAGTACTTC. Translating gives CASSLTGTRVQETQYF. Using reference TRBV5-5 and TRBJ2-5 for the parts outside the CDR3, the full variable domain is DAGVTQSPTHLIKTRGQQVTLRCSPISGHKSVSWYQQVLGQGPQFIFQYYEKEERGRGNFPDRFSARQFPNYSSELNVNALLLGDSALYLCASSLTGTRVQETQYFGPGTRLLVL.

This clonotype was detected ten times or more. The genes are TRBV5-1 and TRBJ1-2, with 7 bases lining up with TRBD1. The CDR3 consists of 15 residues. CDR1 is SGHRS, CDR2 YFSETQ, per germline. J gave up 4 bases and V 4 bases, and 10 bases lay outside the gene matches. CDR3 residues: CASSPATGASYGYTF. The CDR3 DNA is TGCGCCAGCAGCCCAGCTACAGGGGCCAGCTATGGCTACACCTTC.

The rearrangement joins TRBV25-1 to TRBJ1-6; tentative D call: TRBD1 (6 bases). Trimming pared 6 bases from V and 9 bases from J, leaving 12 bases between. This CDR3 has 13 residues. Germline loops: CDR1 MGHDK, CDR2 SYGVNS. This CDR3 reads CASRGGLGSPLHF. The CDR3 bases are TGTGCCAGCAGAGGGGGGCTTGGTTCACCCCTCCACTTT.

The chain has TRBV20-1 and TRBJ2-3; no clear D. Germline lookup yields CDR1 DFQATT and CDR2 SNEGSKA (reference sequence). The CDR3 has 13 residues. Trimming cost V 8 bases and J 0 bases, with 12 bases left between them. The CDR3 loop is CSPSVTSTDTQYF. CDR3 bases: TGCAGTCCCTCGGTCACTAGCACAGATACGCAGTATTTT.

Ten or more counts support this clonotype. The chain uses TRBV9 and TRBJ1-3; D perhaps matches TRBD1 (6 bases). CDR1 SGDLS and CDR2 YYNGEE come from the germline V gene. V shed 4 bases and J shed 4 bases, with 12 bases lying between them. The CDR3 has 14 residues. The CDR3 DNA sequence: TGTGCCAGCAGCCCCAGGGGAAGCGGAAACACCATATATTTT. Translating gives CASSPRGSGNTIYF.

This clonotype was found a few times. CDR3 DNA sequence: TGTGCCACCAGTGATTTCCGGGGAAATGAGCAGTTCTTC. The encoded protein is CATSDFRGNEQFF. The rearrangement joins TRBV24-1 to TRBJ2-1; tentatively, D is TRBD2 (5 bases). The V end lost 1 base, the J end lost 7 bases, and 7 bases lay between the germline ends. The length of the CDR3 is 13 residues. Germline loops: CDR1 KGHDR, CDR2 SFDVKD.

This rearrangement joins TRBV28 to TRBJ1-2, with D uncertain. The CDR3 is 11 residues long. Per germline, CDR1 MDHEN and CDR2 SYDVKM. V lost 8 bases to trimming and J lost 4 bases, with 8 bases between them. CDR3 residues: CASAHSYGYTF. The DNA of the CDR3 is TGTGCCAGCGCACATAGCTATGGCTACACCTTC.

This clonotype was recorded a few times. Here the CDR3 DNA reads TGTGCCAAGTTCTGGACCGCGCCCGGGAATGAGCAGTTCTTC. Amino acid sequence: CAKFWTAPGNEQFF. This chain links TRBV7-9 with TRBJ2-1; D gene unclear. The V end was cut by 10 bases, the J end by 7 bases, with 20 bases between. In germline, CDR1 is SEHNR, CDR2 FQNEAQ (reference sequence). The CDR3 length is 14 residues. Based on the CDR3 plus reference TRBV7-9 and TRBJ2-1, the full variable domain is DTGVSQNPRHKITKRGQNVTFRCDPISEHNRLYWYRQTLGQGPEFLTYFQNEAQLEKSRLLSDRFSAERPKGSFSTLEIQRTEQGDSAMYLCAKFWTAPGNEQFFGPGTRLTVL.

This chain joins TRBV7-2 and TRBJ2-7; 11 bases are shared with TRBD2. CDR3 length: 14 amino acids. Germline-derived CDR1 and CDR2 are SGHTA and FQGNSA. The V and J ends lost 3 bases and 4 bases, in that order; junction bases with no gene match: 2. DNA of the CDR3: TGTGCCAGCAGCTTCGCTAGCGGGAGGTACGAGCAGTACTTC. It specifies CASSFASGRYEQYF.

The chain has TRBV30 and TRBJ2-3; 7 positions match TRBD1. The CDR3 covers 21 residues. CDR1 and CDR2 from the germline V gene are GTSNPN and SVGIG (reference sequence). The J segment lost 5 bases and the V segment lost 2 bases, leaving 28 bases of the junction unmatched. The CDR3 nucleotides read TGTGCCTGGAGTACCAAGACCGATAGAAAACGGGGACAGCTCTATAGAGATACGCAGTATTTT. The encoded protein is CAWSTKTDRKRGQLYRDTQYF.

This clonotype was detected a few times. CDR3 nucleotides: TGCGCCAGCAGCCTCTCCGGCGGAGGCTACAATGAGCAGTTCTTC. This gives the protein CASSLSGGGYNEQFF. J is TRBJ2-1 and V is TRBV5-1; D might be TRBD2 (5 bases). Trimming pared 4 bases from V and 3 bases from J, leaving 14 bases between. CDR3 length: 15 residues. Germline assignment: CDR1 SGHRS and CDR2 YFSETQ.

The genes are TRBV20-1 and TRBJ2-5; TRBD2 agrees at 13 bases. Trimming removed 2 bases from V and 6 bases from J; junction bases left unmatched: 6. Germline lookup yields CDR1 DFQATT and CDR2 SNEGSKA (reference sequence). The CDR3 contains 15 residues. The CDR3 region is CSARTSGRAIKTQYF. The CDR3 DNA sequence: TGCAGTGCTAGAACTAGCGGGAGGGCCATAAAGACCCAGTACTTC.

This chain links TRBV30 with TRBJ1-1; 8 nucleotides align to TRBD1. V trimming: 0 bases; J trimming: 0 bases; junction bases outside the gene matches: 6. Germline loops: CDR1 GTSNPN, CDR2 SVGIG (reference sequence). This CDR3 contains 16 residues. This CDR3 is CAWSVRGRGVNTEAFF. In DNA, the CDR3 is TGTGCCTGGAGTGTCAGGGGGCGAGGGGTGAACACTGAAGCTTTCTTT.

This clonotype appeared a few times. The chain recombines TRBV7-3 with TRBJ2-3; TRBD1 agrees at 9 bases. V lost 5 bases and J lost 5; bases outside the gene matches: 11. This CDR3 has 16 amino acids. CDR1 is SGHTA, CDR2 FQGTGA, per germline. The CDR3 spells CASSQTGTGNGDTQYF. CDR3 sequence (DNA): TGTGCCAGCAGCCAAACCGGGACAGGGAACGGAGATACGCAGTATTTT.

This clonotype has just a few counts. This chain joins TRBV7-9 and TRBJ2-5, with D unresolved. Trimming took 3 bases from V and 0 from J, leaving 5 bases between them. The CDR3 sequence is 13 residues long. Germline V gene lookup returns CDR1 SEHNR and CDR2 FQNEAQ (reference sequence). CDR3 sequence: CASSFLYQETQYF. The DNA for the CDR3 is TGTGCCAGCAGCTTTCTCTACCAAGAGACCCAGTACTTC.

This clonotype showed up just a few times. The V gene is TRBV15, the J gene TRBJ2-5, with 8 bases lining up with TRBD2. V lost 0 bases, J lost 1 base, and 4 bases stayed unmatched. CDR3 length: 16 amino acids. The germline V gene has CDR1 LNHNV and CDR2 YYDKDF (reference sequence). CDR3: CATSREDSGAQETQYF. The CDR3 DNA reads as TGTGCCACCAGCAGAGAGGATAGCGGGGCCCAAGAGACCCAGTACTTC. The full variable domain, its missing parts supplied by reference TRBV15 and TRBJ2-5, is DAMVIQNPRYQVTQFGKPVTLSCSQTLNHNVMYWYQQKSSQAPKLLFHYYDKDFNNEADTPDNFQSRRPNTSFCFLDIRSPGLGDTAMYLCATSREDSGAQETQYFGPGTRLLVL.

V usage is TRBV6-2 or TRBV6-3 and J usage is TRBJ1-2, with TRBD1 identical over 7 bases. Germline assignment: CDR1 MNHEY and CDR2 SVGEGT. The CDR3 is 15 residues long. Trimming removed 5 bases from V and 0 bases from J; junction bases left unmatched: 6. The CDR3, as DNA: TGTGCCAGCAGTGACGGACAGGCCGCTAACTATGGCTACACCTTC. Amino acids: CASSDGQAANYGYTF.

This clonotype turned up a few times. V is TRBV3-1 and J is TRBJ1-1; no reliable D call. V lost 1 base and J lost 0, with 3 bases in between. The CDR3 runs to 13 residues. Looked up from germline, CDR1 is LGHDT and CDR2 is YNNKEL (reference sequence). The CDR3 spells CASSQAMNTEAFF. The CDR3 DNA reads TGTGCCAGCAGCCAAGCTATGAACACTGAAGCTTTCTTT. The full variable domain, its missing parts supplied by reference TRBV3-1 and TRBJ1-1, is DTAVSQTPKYLVTQMGNDKSIKCEQNLGHDTMYWYKQDSKKFLKIMFSYNNKELIINETVPNRFSPKSPDKAHLNLHINSLELGDSAVYFCASSQAMNTEAFFGQGTRLTVV.

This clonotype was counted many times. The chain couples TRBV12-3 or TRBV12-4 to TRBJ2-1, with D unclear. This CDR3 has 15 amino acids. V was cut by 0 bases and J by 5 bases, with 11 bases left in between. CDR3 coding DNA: TGTGCCAGCAGTTTAGCGTTAGGGTTACACAATGAGCAGTTCTTC. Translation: CASSLALGLHNEQFF.

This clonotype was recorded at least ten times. The CDR3 nucleotides are TGTGCCAGCAGTCCCCCCGCTAGCGGGAGTCACGAGCAGTACTTC. This translates into CASSPPASGSHEQYF. The chain is built from TRBV28 and TRBJ2-7; the match to TRBD2 covers 10 bases. This CDR3 contains 15 residues. V gave up 5 bases and J gave up 5 bases; unmatched junction bases: 9. The germline CDR1 and CDR2 sequences are MDHEN and SYDVKM.